The T cell receptor beta chain under discussion was sequenced for a study of CD8 T cells in Susac syndrome (dated by TCRdb to between 2019 and 2020). At the level of the whole study: Among the Susac syndrome patients who were sequenced, clinically active disease was present in more than 5 and clinical remission was observed in eight. At blood withdrawal, Susac syndrome patients were therapy-naive, treated with corticosteroids (with IVIg additionally given to some), or treated with IVIg alone. Repertoire sequencing was used to test whether CD8+ T cell activation and differentiation in Susac syndrome was antigen driven. Study-wide conclusions, independent of this receptor: In the CD4+ T cell repertoire of Susac syndrome patients, clonal expansion was not detected. The number of individuals in the TCR sequencing and HLA analysis was recognized as being relatively small.

The CDR3 covers 15 residues, taking in both the cysteine and the phenylalanine. Just CDR3 DNA is preserved here, 45 bases in frame from base 1. Compared with germline, V lacks 3 bases and J lacks 6 bases; bases without a gene match: 4. The CDR1 and CDR2 encoded by the germline V gene are KGHSH and LQKENI. Worth noting for this clonotype: Its antigen remains undetermined. Per-nucleotide qualities are absent, and no much larger clonotype sits a single base away.

RNA was extracted with the RNeasy kit and roughly 0.45 to 1 ug was reverse transcribed using random hexamers. The immunoSEQ multiplex PCR assay, covering 54 Vbeta and 13 Jbeta segments, was used to amplify TCR beta CDR3 regions. Bias from PCR amplification was corrected by using a synthetic template baseline for primer optimization and for computational correction. In the authors' own workflow: Only productive sequences were kept, with reads annotated to V, D and J genes according to IMGT and analyzed in immunoSEQ Analyzer. To calculate clonality, Shannon entropy was normalized by log2 of the number of productive unique sequences and then subtracted from one. For each patient and control, public and private clones were evaluated among the 100 most prevalent clones. Clones were defined as Susac-specific if absent from the healthy and MS cohorts, from around 1,000 published viral clones and from other ImmuneACCESS disease sequences. Using fastp trimming at Q25 and MiXCR clonotype assembly, TCRdb reanalyzed the public sequencing data and kept in-frame beta chains. Entries that share a CDR3 protein sequence are merged under the most common genes and DNA. The V and J calls follow TCRdb's processing rather than the paper's. The sample profile shows over 150,000 distinct CDR3 sequences; 85% to 95% of them were found once. 0.085% to 0.1% of the sample is in the top ten clones.

High-throughput TCR beta sequencing profiled peripheral blood CD8+ and CD4+ T cells from healthy donors, Susac syndrome patients and multiple sclerosis patients. Recently defined diagnostic criteria for definite or probable disease were met by the Susac syndrome patients. Bulk CD8+ and CD4+ T cells were purified magnetically by negative isolation, whereas CD8+ TEMRA cells were enriched by FACS. Blood was collected in EDTA tubes and processed within 24 hours, with PBMCs isolated through density gradient centrifugation. PBMCs destined for TCR sequencing were cryopreserved in liquid nitrogen and later thawed in a 37 °C water bath. Purity of sorted or isolated CD4+, CD8+ and CD8+ TEMRA cells was at least 90%.

Source material: CD4+ T cells from PBMCs. The sequence came from a human donor with Susac syndrome. The chain couples TRBV18 to TRBJ1-5; 11 junctional bases match TRBD1. The CDR3 loop reads CASSPKDRGPQPQHF. The DNA sequence reads TGTGCCAGCTCACCGAAGGACAGGGGGCCTCAGCCCCAGCATTTT. Where the CDR3 stops, the reference TRBV18 and TRBJ1-5 genes take over; the full variable domain is NAGVMQNPRHLVRRRGQEARLRCSPMKGHSHVYWYRQLPEEGLKFMVYLQKENIIDESGMPKERFSAEFPKEGPSILRIQQVVRGDSAAYFCASSPKDRGPQPQHFGDGTRLSIL.